This T cell receptor beta chain emerged from a study of blood T cell repertoires in COVID-19 (TCRdb year 2020). About the study as a whole: Collaborator samples came from the United States, Italy and Spain and covered acute and convalescent phases of COVID-19. The prospective study material was composed of cDNA or gDNA derived from T cells, B-cell-depleted T cells, or PBMCs. Deeply sampled blood TCRbeta repertoires from subjects exposed to, actively infected with, or recovered from COVID-19 were included in the dataset. The repertoires were made available in a free public database intended to serve as a resource for research on the immune response to SARS-CoV-2. The samples were drawn from two sources: the first 160 participants of the ongoing ImmuneRACE study, and fewer than 1,500 subjects contributed by 6 global collaborators. Sample metadata almost always included a de-identified subject ID, COVID-19 status, age in years and sex. HLA class I and class II types, where available, came from metadata supplied by the sample provider rather than from assay-based typing. What the study reported, not specific to this receptor: The quantity of clinical and demographic metadata differed by source and by participant and was supplied without curation.

As concerns this clone: The antigen it recognizes is unknown. Base quality data are lacking; no much larger clone is found one base away.

The CDR3, from cysteine to phenylalanine, totals 12 residues. The DNA shown is the 36-base CDR3, in frame from base 1. The germline V gene (reference sequence) provides CDR1 LNHDA and CDR2 SQIVND. V sheds 8 bases and J sheds 2 bases, leaving 7 bases between their ends. Collaborating institutions collected whole blood in K2EDTA tubes following their own protocols. For TCRbeta analysis, collaborators shipped samples in one of three forms: frozen whole blood, isolated PBMCs, or DNA extracted from either of those sample types. TCRbeta CDR3 regions were amplified from genomic DNA using the immunoSEQ Assay, a bias-controlled multiplex PCR. Under the source paper's analysis protocol: The number of nucleated cells in each sample was estimated from the amplification of reference gene primers within the assay. To quantify the absolute abundance of each unique TCRbeta CDR3 rearrangement, sequence reads were collapsed and filtered. Productive Simpson clonality was computed per sample as the square root of Simpson's diversity index over productive rearrangements. TCRdb retrieved this table from immuneACCESS and kept in-frame rearrangements only. Not all clones are present; in checked studies, unresolved V genes account for under half, and no reason is known for the remainder. Clonal size and the V and J genes are those of that table, whereas D and trimming came from the DNA. Across this sample there are more than 150,000 clones, with about four fifths seen only once. Approximately 0.5% of the sample belongs to the ten largest clones.

The chain employs TRBV19 and TRBJ1-5; the D gene is unclear. The receptor comes from a man between 60 and 75 years old with acute or convalescent COVID-19. Input material: peripheral blood. The nucleotides read TGTGCCAGTGGAGATGGCAATCAGCCCCAGCATTTT. This is translated as CASGDGNQPQHF.